This T cell receptor beta chain appears in the sequencing data of a study of identical twins. Regarding the study as a whole: Sequences that were beta out-of-frame showed weaker excess twin sharing. Models underestimated out-of-frame TCR alpha sharing in monozygotic twins.

From the 5' RACE reads, TCRdb called clonotypes with MiXCR, one entry per CDR3 protein. This sample has approximately 700,000 distinct CDR3 sequences, with approximately 6% found just once. The donors were all healthy and Caucasian. J gave up 7 bases and V 3 bases, and 4 bases lay outside the gene matches. The germline V gene encodes CDR1 SGHRS and CDR2 YFSETQ. The CDR3 covers 15 residues. This clonotype was found a few times. Its antigen remains unknown. The chain employs TRBV5-1 and TRBJ2-1; TRBD2 matches at 13 bases. This TCR came from a man aged 18 to 30 in good health. The specimen was naive T cells sorted from blood. The DNA for the CDR3 is TGCGCCAGCAGCTCCCAACTAGCGGGAGGGAATGAGCAGTTCTTC. Its protein is CASSSQLAGGNEQFF.